This T cell receptor (beta chain) originates from a study of T cells in tuberculosis. The CDR3 runs to 14 residues. Trimming cost V 9 bases and J 0 bases, with 12 bases left between them. Germline-derived CDR1 and CDR2 are ENHRY and SYGVKD. Overall study findings and caveats: Smaller alpha distances in active tuberculosis partly reflected shorter CDR3-alpha lengths.

At study entry, adolescents had tuberculin skin tests and IGRA screening. Sequencing was performed with immunoSEQ multiplex PCR; in TCRdb, only in-frame clones are kept and a portion is missing. Here the sample spans 25,000 to 35,000 clones, around 94% being singletons. Worth noting for this clone: The antigen is undetermined.

The clonotype was recovered from a donor between 10 and 35 years old with latent tuberculosis or without tuberculosis infection. The chain recombines TRBV10-3 with TRBJ1-3; no clear D gene. Input material: PBMCs. In nucleotides, the CDR3 is TGTGCCATTTCGACTGTAGACTCTGGAAACACCATATATTTT. This translates into CAISTVDSGNTIYF.